The next 18 T cell receptor beta chains were all read from a single sample in a study of T cells after yellow fever vaccination. TCRdb reanalysed the 5' RACE reads using MiXCR and keeps one entry per CDR3 protein. The sample carries some 300,000 distinct CDR3 sequences, 3% to 4.5% recorded once. The material was PBMCs, obtained on the day of the yellow fever booster vaccination. These receptors all stem from a man younger than 35 who received the YFV17D yellow fever vaccine.

A few counts support this clonotype. V is TRBV14 and J is TRBJ2-4; no clear D. The CDR3 loop spans 15 amino acids. Germline CDR1 reads SGHDN; CDR2 reads FVKESK. V lost 1 base and J lost 0, with 7 bases in between. In DNA, the CDR3 is TGTGCCAGCAGCCAAGGGTTGGTAGCCAAAAACATTCAGTACTTC. It is translated as CASSQGLVAKNIQYF.

This clonotype occurred many times. CDR3 loop: CASSSRTSDTQYF. The CDR3 DNA follows: TGCGCCAGCAGCTCCAGGACTAGCGATACGCAGTATTTT. The J gene is TRBJ2-3, the V gene TRBV5-1; 8 bases match TRBD2. This CDR3 contains 13 residues. Germline values: CDR1 SGHRS, CDR2 YFSETQ. V shed 3 bases and J 6 bases; nucleotides not matched to a gene: 3.

The chain carries TRBV12-3 or TRBV12-4 and TRBJ1-1; tentative D call: TRBD1 (6 bases). With 6 bases removed from V and 4 bases from J, the gap between germline ends came to 24 bases. The CDR3 consists of 17 residues. Written as DNA, the CDR3 is TGTGCCAGCAGCAAATCGAGGCGACAGGCCCCGGTCACTGAAGCTTTCTTT. This gives the protein CASSKSRRQAPVTEAFF.

This clonotype was seen only a few times. V usage is TRBV6-5 and J usage is TRBJ1-5; tentative D call: TRBD1 (5 bases). This CDR3 is built from 14 residues. V was shortened by 4 bases and J by 6 bases, with 13 bases between the two germline ends. The germline V gene has CDR1 MNHEY and CDR2 SVGAGI. CDR3 nucleotides: TGTGCCAGCAGTTTGGGGGGAGGAAGTCAGCCCCAGCATTTT. This translates into CASSLGGGSQPQHF.

V gene TRBV4-3 combines with J gene TRBJ2-5; D may be TRBD1 or TRBD2 (6 bases each). The germline V gene has CDR1 LGHNA and CDR2 YSLEER. The CDR3 sequence is 15 residues long. The V end was cut by 4 bases, the J end by 7 bases, with 19 bases between. The CDR3 reads CASSRQRGLGGTQYF. DNA of the CDR3: TGCGCCAGCAGCCGCCAACGGGGGCTGGGGGGGACCCAGTACTTC.

This clonotype was picked up a small number of times. The chain joins TRBV18 to TRBJ1-1; D unresolved. The CDR3 extends over 14 amino acids. Trimming took off 5 bases at V and 0 bases at J, with 10 bases between the two ends. CDR1 KGHSH and CDR2 LQKENI come from the germline V gene. The CDR3 DNA sequence: TGTGCCAGCTCATTCGACAACTTGAACACTGAAGCTTTCTTT. Protein sequence: CASSFDNLNTEAFF.

This clonotype appeared many times. This rearrangement joins TRBV5-1 to TRBJ2-5; possible D gene TRBD1, 5 bases. This CDR3 is 15 amino acids long. CDR1 and CDR2 (germline): SGHRS, YFSETQ. The germline V and J ends were trimmed by 1 base and 2 bases, with 12 bases remaining between them. This chain's CDR3 is CASSLSRVGQETQYF. In DNA, the CDR3 is TGCGCCAGCAGCTTGTCCAGGGTCGGGCAAGAGACCCAGTACTTC.

This clonotype was seen more than once but under ten times. The chain employs TRBV9 and TRBJ2-1; 12 nucleotides align to TRBD2. The CDR3 runs to 17 residues. V dropped 0 bases and J dropped 4; count of bases not matched to a gene: 5. The germline gives CDR1 SGDLS, CDR2 YYNGEE. Here the CDR3 reads CASSVGTSGAPYNEQFF. The CDR3, as DNA: TGTGCCAGCAGCGTAGGGACTAGCGGGGCCCCTTACAATGAGCAGTTCTTC.

This rearrangement joins TRBV29-1 to TRBJ1-1; 9 positions agree with TRBD1. J gave up 5 bases and V 0 bases, and 10 bases lay outside the gene matches. The CDR3 is 16 residues long. Germline CDR1 and CDR2: SQVTM and ANQGSEA. The CDR3 here is CSVEDSYRGQETEAFF. The DNA of the CDR3 is TGCAGCGTTGAAGATTCGTACAGGGGGCAGGAAACTGAAGCTTTCTTT.

This clonotype was counted between two and nine times. This chain links TRBV27 with TRBJ2-7; 11 nucleotides match TRBD1. Germline values: CDR1 MNHEY, CDR2 SMNVEV (reference sequence). The CDR3 contains 15 residues. With V trimmed by 6 bases and J by 7 bases, 11 bases remained unmatched. CDR3 amino acids: CASRQTGTGGREQYV. DNA for the CDR3: TGTGCCAGCAGACAAACCGGGACAGGGGGTAGGGAGCAGTACGTC.

The rearrangement uses TRBV10-3 and TRBJ1-6; 9 bases line up with TRBD1. The length of the CDR3 is 16 residues. Unmatched junction bases numbered 11, after V lost 3 bases and J lost 11 bases. CDR1 is ENHRY, CDR2 SYGVKD, per germline. The CDR3 loop is CAISDGGRTGAAPLHF. The CDR3, as DNA: TGTGCCATCAGTGACGGAGGAAGGACAGGGGCAGCACCCCTCCACTTT.

This clonotype has ten or more counts. The CDR3 region is CASSQDSGGAFSYNEQFF. CDR3 sequence (DNA): TGCGCCAGCAGCCAAGATAGCGGGGGGGCCTTCTCCTACAATGAGCAGTTCTTC. This chain joins TRBV4-3 and TRBJ2-1; 11 bases map to TRBD2. Trimming took 0 bases from V and 0 from J; bases not matched to a gene: 4. Looked up from germline, CDR1 is LGHNA and CDR2 is YSLEER. The CDR3 loop spans 18 amino acids.

The chain links TRBV2 to TRBJ1-5, with a tentative D call TRBD1 (5 bases). Germline V gene data show CDR1 as SNHLY and CDR2 as FYNNEI. Trimming removed 7 bases at V and 8 bases at J, with 12 bases between. The CDR3 sequence is 12 residues long. CDR3 protein: CASKRGGEPQHF. The CDR3 DNA sequence: TGTGCCAGCAAGCGGGGAGGGGAGCCCCAGCATTTT. The complete variable domain, with remaining parts taken from reference TRBV2 and TRBJ1-5, reads EPEVTQTPSHQVTQMGQEVILRCVPISNHLYFYWYRQILGQKVEFLVSFYNNEISEKSEIFDDQFSVERPDGSNFTLKIRSTKLEDSAMYFCASKRGGEPQHFGDGTRLSIL.

This clonotype was seen repeatedly, ten times or more. The J gene is TRBJ1-5, the V gene TRBV7-9, with D maybe TRBD1 (5 bases). V was cut by 5 bases and J by 9 bases, with 20 bases left in between. Germline V CDR1 and CDR2: SEHNR, FQNEAQ (reference sequence). This CDR3 spans 15 amino acids. The CDR3 reads CASSADIPVGRPQHF. Here the CDR3 DNA reads TGTGCCAGCAGCGCCGACATCCCGGTGGGGCGGCCCCAGCATTTT.

This clonotype was counted at least ten times. This may come from a read error, since a much larger clone is one base off. The chain recombines TRBV4-2 with TRBJ2-2, with D possibly TRBD2 on 6 matching bases. With 1 base removed from V and 1 base from J, the gap between germline ends came to 7 bases. The CDR3 is 15 residues long. Germline CDR1 is LGHNA and CDR2 is YNFKEQ. The CDR3 sequence is CASSQVGGNTGELFF. In DNA form, the CDR3 reads TGTGCCAGCAGCCAAGTGGGGGGGAACACCGGGGAGCTGTTTTTT.

This clonotype was recorded at least ten times. The rearrangement uses TRBV5-1 and TRBJ2-1, with 10 bases lining up with TRBD2. Trimming at V came to 4 bases and at J to 7 bases, leaving 5 bases not matched to a gene. CDR1 is SGHRS and CDR2 is YFSETQ in the germline V gene. The CDR3 covers 14 residues. The CDR3 loop reads CASSRAGGPNEQFF. In nucleotides, the CDR3 is TGCGCCAGCAGCCGAGCGGGGGGGCCGAATGAGCAGTTCTTC. The full variable domain, with the rest looked up from reference TRBV5-1 and TRBJ2-1, is KAGVTQTPRYLIKTRGQQVTLSCSPISGHRSVSWYQQTPGQGLQFLFEYFSETQRNKGNFPGRFSGRQFSNSRSEMNVSTLELGDSALYLCASSRAGGPNEQFFGPGTRLTVL.

This clonotype was observed many times. The chain has TRBV5-1 and TRBJ1-5, with D unclear. The CDR3 extends over 15 amino acids. Per the germline V gene, CDR1 is SGHRS and CDR2 is YFSETQ. The V and J ends lost 4 bases and 1 base respectively, with 12 bases between them. The CDR3 DNA reads as TGCGCCAGCAGCCGACACGGAGGGAGCAATCAGCCCCAGCATTTT. Its protein product is CASSRHGGSNQPQHF.

This clonotype was detected ten times or more. V is TRBV10-3 and J is TRBJ1-1; maybe TRBD1 (6 bases). Germline V gene lookup returns CDR1 ENHRY and CDR2 SYGVKD. This CDR3 spans 13 amino acids. Deletions cut 9 bases from V and 1 base from J, with 12 bases between. This CDR3 is CAIRGTPNTEAFF. CDR3 coding DNA: TGTGCCATTCGCGGGACACCGAACACTGAAGCTTTCTTT.